The 21 T cell receptor beta chains below come from one sample, sequenced in a study of CD8 T cells in ankylosing spondylitis. Study findings and constraints: Ankylosing spondylitis blood seemed to carry a telltale TCR beta motif made of seven or eight highly homologous variants.

Their antigen targets remain unknown. MiXCR was run by TCRdb on the 5' RACE reads, yielding one entry per CDR3 protein. The table has about 440,000 distinct CDR3 sequences, 17% seen once; the top ten hold approximately 0.97%. Sample: blood, either unsorted or a sorted T cell fraction (not recorded which). Receptor source: a male donor with ankylosing spondylitis.

This clonotype was seen a handful of times. The chain employs TRBV28 and TRBJ2-4; the D call may be TRBD1 or TRBD2 (5 bases each). The CDR3 is 12 amino acids. V shed 3 bases and J shed 8 bases, with 8 bases lying between them. In germline, CDR1 is MDHEN, CDR2 SYDVKM. CDR3 sequence: CASSLQGDIQYF. The CDR3 DNA follows: TGTGCCAGCAGTTTGCAGGGAGACATTCAGTACTTC.

In its sample, this clonotype was seen a few times. V gene TRBV3-1 combines with J gene TRBJ2-1; the D is unclear. The CDR3 loop spans 12 amino acids. CDR1 and CDR2 from the germline V gene are LGHDT and YNNKEL (reference sequence). The V gene lost 4 bases and the J gene lost 6 bases, with 7 bases spanning the gap. CDR3 bases: TGTGCCAGCAGCCTTCCCCCCAATGAGCAGTTCTTC. Translating it yields CASSLPPNEQFF.

The J gene is TRBJ2-2, the V gene TRBV4-2; perhaps TRBD2 as D (5 bases). This CDR3 is built from 16 residues. CDR1 LGHNA and CDR2 YNFKEQ come from the germline V gene. V was shortened by 4 bases and J by 5 bases, with 17 bases between the two germline ends. CDR3 nucleotide sequence: TGTGCCAGCAGCCGCCGACTAACCACGAGTACCGGGGAGCTGTTTTTT. Its protein product is CASSRRLTTSTGELFF.

This clonotype was seen at least ten times. The rearrangement joins TRBV20-1 to TRBJ2-7; 11 positions match TRBD2. Germline lookup yields CDR1 DFQATT and CDR2 SNEGSKA (reference sequence). The CDR3 length is 14 residues. V gave up 4 bases and J gave up 7 bases; unmatched junction bases: 9. The CDR3 spells CSATSGRPTREQYF. As DNA, the CDR3 is TGCAGTGCTACTAGCGGGAGGCCCACGCGGGAGCAGTACTTC.

This sequence joins TRBV12-3 or TRBV12-4 and TRBJ2-2; the D call may be TRBD1 or TRBD2 (5 bases each). The CDR3 runs to 14 residues. Between the trimmed V and J ends, which lost 6 bases and 2 bases, there was a span of 10 bases. The CDR3 nucleotides read TGTGCCAGCAGCAGACGGGACAACACCGGGGAGCTGTTTTTT. It yields the protein CASSRRDNTGELFF.

This clonotype was seen a few times. The genes are TRBV7-2 and TRBJ1-5; maybe TRBD1 (6 bases). With 0 bases removed from V and 7 bases from J, the gap between germline ends came to 13 bases. CDR1 and CDR2 from the germline V gene are SGHTA and FQGNSA. The CDR3 sequence is 15 residues long. CDR3 loop: CASSLAWGQGQPQHF. CDR3 sequence (DNA): TGTGCCAGCAGCTTAGCGTGGGGGCAGGGCCAGCCCCAGCATTTT.

This clonotype showed up many times. This chain uses TRBV4-1 with TRBJ2-3, with 7 positions matching TRBD1. Germline V gene sequence: CDR1 MGHRA, CDR2 YSYEKL. The length of the CDR3 is 13 residues. V was clipped by 4 bases and J by 4 bases; unmatched bases: 2. The CDR3 DNA sequence: TGCGCCAGCAGCCTAAGGGGGCCAGATACGCAGTATTTT. Translation gives CASSLRGPDTQYF.

This clonotype was seen a few times. The chain recombines TRBV6-1 with TRBJ1-2; no firm D call. Germline V CDR1 and CDR2: MNHNS, SASEGT. Between the trimmed V and J ends, which lost 6 bases and 5 bases, there was a span of 16 bases. The CDR3 runs 14 residues. CDR3 amino acids: CASSREPGPYGYTF. The CDR3 nucleotides are TGTGCCAGCAGCCGGGAGCCTGGGCCGTATGGCTACACCTTC.

The V call is TRBV6-5, the J call TRBJ1-6; 7 bases line up with TRBD1. With 2 bases clipped from V and 8 bases from J, the junction kept 12 bases outside the gene matches. The CDR3 sequence is 17 residues long. Germline CDR1 is MNHEY and CDR2 is SVGAGI. CDR3 amino acids: CASSYVGLGQRDSPLHF. In nucleotides, the CDR3 is TGTGCCAGCAGTTACGTCGGTCTGGGACAGAGGGATTCACCCCTCCACTTT.

This clonotype was detected a few times. The chain joins TRBV6-5 to TRBJ1-2; perhaps TRBD1 as D (5 bases). Germline lookup yields CDR1 MNHEY and CDR2 SVGAGI. This CDR3 has 14 residues. Trimming took off 2 bases at V and 4 bases at J, with 11 bases between the two ends. The CDR3 coding sequence is TGTGCCAGCAGTTACGACAGCCAAGCCTATGGCTACACCTTC. It specifies CASSYDSQAYGYTF.

This clonotype was counted between two and nine times. The CDR3 protein is CASSPGLGGTEAFF. CDR3 nucleotides: TGTGCCAGCTCACCGGGCCTTGGGGGCACTGAAGCTTTCTTT. This chain joins TRBV18 and TRBJ1-1; possible D gene TRBD1, 5 bases. The V gene lost 3 bases and the J gene lost 4 bases, with 12 bases spanning the gap. Germline CDR1 and CDR2: KGHSH and LQKENI. The CDR3 consists of 14 residues.

This clonotype was observed a handful of times. The gene calls are TRBV5-1 and TRBJ2-1; a weak D match, TRBD2 (6 bases). Looked up from germline, CDR1 is SGHRS and CDR2 is YFSETQ. Trimming stripped 0 bases from V and 1 base from J, with 11 bases between. The CDR3 consists of 16 residues. CDR3 nucleotides: TGCGCCAGCAGCTTGGGACTAGTGCGGTCCTACAATGAGCAGTTCTTC. Its protein is CASSLGLVRSYNEQFF. Full variable domain (missing parts from reference TRBV5-1 and TRBJ2-1): KAGVTQTPRYLIKTRGQQVTLSCSPISGHRSVSWYQQTPGQGLQFLFEYFSETQRNKGNFPGRFSGRQFSNSRSEMNVSTLELGDSALYLCASSLGLVRSYNEQFFGPGTRLTVL.

This clonotype was observed a handful of times. The V gene is TRBV15, the J gene TRBJ2-1, with TRBD1 matching 7 bases. The CDR3 consists of 16 residues. After removal of 5 bases from V and 2 bases from J, the junction contained 9 bases not matched to a gene. Germline CDR1 reads LNHNV; CDR2 reads YYDKDF (reference sequence). The CDR3 sequence: CATSSRRDSPYNEQFF. CDR3 DNA sequence: TGTGCCACCAGCTCGCGCCGGGACAGCCCCTACAATGAGCAGTTCTTC.

This clonotype was detected a few times. The rearrangement links TRBV10-3 to TRBJ2-3; TRBD2 is a possible D gene (6 bases). V lost 0 bases and J 2 bases, leaving 9 bases between the germline ends. The germline V gene has CDR1 ENHRY and CDR2 SYGVKD. The CDR3 length is 15 residues. The CDR3 spells CAISESAGTTDTQYF. CDR3 nucleotide sequence: TGTGCCATCAGTGAGTCCGCGGGGACCACAGATACGCAGTATTTT.

This clonotype was found a few times. CDR3 nucleotides: TGTGCCAGCAGCTTAGGTACAATTCGGGCTAACTATGGCTACACCTTC. Protein: CASSLGTIRANYGYTF. This chain connects TRBV11-2 to TRBJ1-2; no firm D call. CDR3 size: 16 residues. Germline V CDR1 and CDR2: SGHAT, FQNNGV. The V end lost 1 base, the J end lost 0 bases, and 12 bases lay between the germline ends.

This clonotype was recorded many times. The chain is built from TRBV29-1 and TRBJ1-2; D remains ambiguous. The germline CDR1 and CDR2 sequences are SQVTM and ANQGSEA. CDR3 size: 11 residues. The V end was cut by 4 bases, the J end by 7 bases, with 10 bases between. The CDR3 nucleotides are TGCAGCGTTGGACAAGTCCGTGGCTACACCTTC. Translating gives CSVGQVRGYTF.

This clonotype has at least ten counts. The chain joins TRBV5-1 to TRBJ2-1; 9 nucleotides line up with TRBD1. Germline CDR1 reads SGHRS; CDR2 reads YFSETQ. Trimming took 3 bases from V and 7 from J; bases not matched to a gene: 8. This CDR3 comprises 15 residues. The CDR3 here is CASSSGTGKGNEQFF. As DNA, the CDR3 is TGCGCCAGCAGCTCGGGGACAGGGAAGGGGAATGAGCAGTTCTTC.

The chain combines TRBV15 with TRBJ2-1; 9 positions agree with TRBD1. Germline V gives CDR1 LNHNV, CDR2 YYDKDF (reference sequence). The J segment lost 8 bases and the V segment lost 6 bases, leaving 17 bases of the junction unmatched. The CDR3 extends over 17 amino acids. The CDR3 region is CATSHLKGQGVSDEQFF. DNA of the CDR3: TGTGCCACCAGTCACCTTAAGGGACAGGGCGTATCGGATGAGCAGTTCTTC.

This clonotype was observed a few times. The gene calls are TRBV11-3 and TRBJ2-1, with D unresolved. The CDR3 has 14 residues. The V end was cut by 1 base, the J end by 7 bases, with 11 bases between. Germline CDR1 and CDR2: SGHNT and YENEEA. CDR3 residues: CASSLGKGMNEQFF. CDR3 coding DNA: TGTGCCAGCAGCTTAGGGAAGGGCATGAATGAGCAGTTCTTC.

The chain joins TRBV28 to TRBJ1-1, with D tentatively TRBD1 (5 bases). Between the trimmed V and J ends, which lost 8 bases and 1 base, there was a span of 8 bases. In germline, CDR1 is MDHEN, CDR2 SYDVKM. The CDR3 runs to 12 residues. CDR3 region: CASRRGNTEAFF. CDR3 coding DNA: TGTGCCAGCCGTAGGGGGAACACTGAAGCTTTCTTT.

This clonotype was seen repeatedly, ten times or more. At one of its ends the junction is not consistent with the germline gene, which may arise from a read error. The J gene is TRBJ2-2, the V gene TRBV5-1; D call uncertain. CDR3 length: 14 amino acids. Germline loops: CDR1 SGHRS, CDR2 YFSETQ. CDR3 nucleotides: TGTGCCAGCAGCTTAGTCTTGAACACCGGGGAGCTGTTTTTT. Protein: CASSLVLNTGELFF. Combining the CDR3 with reference TRBV5-1 and TRBJ2-2 gives the whole variable domain KAGVTQTPRYLIKTRGQQVTLSCSPISGHRSVSWYQQTPGQGLQFLFEYFSETQRNKGNFPGRFSGRQFSNSRSEMNVSTLELGDSALYLCASSLVLNTGELFFGEGSRLTVL.